The clone carrying this TCR beta chain has ten or more counts. The source of the sample is a study of low-dose radiotherapy and immunotherapy resistance in tumors. Study at large: With fractions of 0.5 Gy given every 2 weeks, Cohort 1 accumulated a total of 6.5 Gy.

Noted time point: after trial treatment. Treatment reported: LDRT plus nivolumab, ipilimumab, low-dose cyclophosphamide and aspirin (RACIN trial). Low-dose radiotherapy and low-dose cyclophosphamide, together with aspirin, ipilimumab and nivolumab, were given to donors. Trimming removed 3 bases at V and 6 bases at J, with 11 bases between. CDR1 and CDR2 (germline): LNHDA, SQIVND (reference sequence). The CDR3 covers 14 residues. First-strand cDNA used TRAV- and TRBV-specific primers, covering alpha and beta chains. With a V-primer adapter and a constant-region primer, TCRs were amplified for approximately 19 PCR cycles. mRNA isolates were amplified via in vitro transcription. TCRdb passed the reads through MiXCR, listing each CDR3 protein once. The repertoire holds roughly 100,000 distinct CDR3 sequences, with around 21% as singletons.

The sequencing here drew on PBMCs, taken after low-dose radiotherapy plus immunotherapy. This receptor was obtained from a male donor with prostate cancer. The chain employs TRBV19 and TRBJ2-2; D ambiguous. The CDR3: CASSIASPSGELFF. The CDR3 DNA reads TGTGCCAGTAGTATTGCCTCCCCTTCCGGGGAGCTGTTTTTT.